The present entry profiles one T cell receptor beta chain with its context. The antigen is unknown. Germline V gene sequence: CDR1 MNHEY, CDR2 SMNVEV (reference sequence). This CDR3 is built from 16 residues. V was shortened by 0 bases and J by 2 bases, with 13 bases between the two germline ends. cDNA prepared by RNA extraction and subsequent reverse transcription served as the template for sequencing. Sequenced by immunoSEQ multiplex PCR; TCRdb stores in-frame clones only, minus some. The sample records around 29,000 clones, less than 65% being singletons. CD4+ and CD8+ T cells were sorted from PBMCs stained for CD3, CD4 and CD8. This record comes from a study of CD8+ T cells in alopecia areata. Study observations and caveats: For lesional scalp, especially alopecia totalis/universalis, clonality was higher than in normal scalp.

The specimen sequenced was NKG2D-high CD8+ T cells sorted from blood. The genes are TRBV27 and TRBJ2-5; D remains ambiguous. The receptor was isolated from a human donor with alopecia areata. CDR3 sequence reads: CASSLSMLGEQETQYF. The CDR3 coding sequence is TGTGCCAGCAGTTTATCGATGCTGGGCGAACAAGAGACCCAGTACTTC.